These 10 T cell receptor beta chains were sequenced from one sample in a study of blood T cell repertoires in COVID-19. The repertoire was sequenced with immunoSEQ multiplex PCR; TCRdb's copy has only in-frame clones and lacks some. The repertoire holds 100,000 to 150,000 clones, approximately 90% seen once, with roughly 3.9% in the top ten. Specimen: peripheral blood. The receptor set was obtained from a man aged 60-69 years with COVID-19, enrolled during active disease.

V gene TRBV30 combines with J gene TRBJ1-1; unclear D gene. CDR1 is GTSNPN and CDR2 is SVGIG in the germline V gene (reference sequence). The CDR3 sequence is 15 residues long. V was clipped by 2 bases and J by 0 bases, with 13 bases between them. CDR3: CAWSKFEGMNTEAFF. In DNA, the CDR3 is TGTGCCTGGAGTAAATTCGAGGGCATGAACACTGAAGCTTTCTTT.

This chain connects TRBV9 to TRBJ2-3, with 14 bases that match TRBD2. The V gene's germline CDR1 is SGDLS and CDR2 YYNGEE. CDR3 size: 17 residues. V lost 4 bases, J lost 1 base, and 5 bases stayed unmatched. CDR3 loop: CASSPPGLAGGTDTQYF. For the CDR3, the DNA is TGTGCCAGCAGCCCCCCGGGACTAGCGGGAGGCACAGATACGCAGTATTTT.

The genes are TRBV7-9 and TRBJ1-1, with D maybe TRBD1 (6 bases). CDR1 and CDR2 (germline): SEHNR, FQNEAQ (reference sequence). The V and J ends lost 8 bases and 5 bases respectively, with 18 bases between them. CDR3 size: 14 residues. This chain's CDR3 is CASGKEQGWTEAFF. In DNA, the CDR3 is TGTGCCAGCGGCAAAGAACAGGGTTGGACTGAAGCTTTCTTT.

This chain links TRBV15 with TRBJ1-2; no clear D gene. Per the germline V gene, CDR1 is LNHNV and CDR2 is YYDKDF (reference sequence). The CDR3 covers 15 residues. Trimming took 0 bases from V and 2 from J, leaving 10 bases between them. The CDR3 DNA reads TGTGCCACCAGCAGAGATGAGAGTTTCAACTATGGCTACACCTTC. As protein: CATSRDESFNYGYTF.

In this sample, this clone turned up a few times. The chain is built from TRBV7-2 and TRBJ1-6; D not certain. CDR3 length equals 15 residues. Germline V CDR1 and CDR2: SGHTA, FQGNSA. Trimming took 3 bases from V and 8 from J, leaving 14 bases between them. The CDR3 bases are TGTGCCAGCAGCTTCGGATCGGGATGGGATTCACCCCTCCACTTT. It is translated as CASSFGSGWDSPLHF. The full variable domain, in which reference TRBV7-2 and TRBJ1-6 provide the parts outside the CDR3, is GAGVSQSPSNKVTEKGKDVELRCDPISGHTALYWYRQSLGQGLEFLIYFQGNSAPDKSGLPSDRFSAERTGGSVSTLTIQRTQQEDSAVYLCASSFGSGWDSPLHFGNGTRLTVT.

CDR3 loop: CASSSTGGGYGYTF. CDR3 DNA: TGCGCCAGCAGTTCGACAGGGGGTGGCTATGGCTACACCTTC. The rearrangement links TRBV5-1 to TRBJ1-2; 9 nucleotides agree with TRBD1. V lost 5 bases, J lost 4 bases, and 6 bases stayed unmatched. The CDR3 extends over 14 amino acids. CDR1 is SGHRS and CDR2 is YFSETQ in the germline V gene.

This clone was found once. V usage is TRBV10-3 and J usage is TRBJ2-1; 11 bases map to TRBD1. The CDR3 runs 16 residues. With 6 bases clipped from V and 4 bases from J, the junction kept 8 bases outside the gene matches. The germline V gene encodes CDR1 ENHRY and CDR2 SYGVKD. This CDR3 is CAISPPDRGQYNEQFF. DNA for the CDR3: TGTGCCATCAGCCCCCCGGACAGGGGGCAGTACAATGAGCAGTTCTTC.

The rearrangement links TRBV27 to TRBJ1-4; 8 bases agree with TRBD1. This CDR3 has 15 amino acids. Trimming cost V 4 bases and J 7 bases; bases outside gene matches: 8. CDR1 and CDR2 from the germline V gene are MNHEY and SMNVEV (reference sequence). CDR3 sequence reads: CASSSQGASGEKLFF. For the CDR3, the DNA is TGTGCCAGCAGTTCTCAGGGGGCCTCGGGTGAAAAACTGTTTTTT.

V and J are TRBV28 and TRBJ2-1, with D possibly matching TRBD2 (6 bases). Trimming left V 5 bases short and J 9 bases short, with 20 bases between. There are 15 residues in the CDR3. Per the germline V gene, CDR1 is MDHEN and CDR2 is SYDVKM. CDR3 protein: CASSIRGVLQGEQFF. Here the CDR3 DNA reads TGTGCCAGCAGTATTCGCGGGGTGCTTCAAGGTGAGCAGTTCTTC.

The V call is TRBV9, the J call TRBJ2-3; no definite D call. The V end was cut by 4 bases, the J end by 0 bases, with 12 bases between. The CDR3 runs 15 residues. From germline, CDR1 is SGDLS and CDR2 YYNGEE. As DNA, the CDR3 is TGTGCCAGCAGCTTCGGAGACCCAAGCACAGATACGCAGTATTTT. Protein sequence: CASSFGDPSTDTQYF.